This note documents a single T cell receptor beta chain sequence. Its target is unknown. PCR primers comprised 60 Vbeta and 13 Jbeta primers. The protocol was immunoSEQ multiplex PCR, while the TCRdb copy is restricted to in-frame clones and leaves out a portion. In the table there are 150,000 or so clones, about 81% of which are singletons. The sample belongs to a study of cytomegalovirus exposure and HLA in healthy donors. The V segment lost 6 bases and the J segment 0 bases; nucleotides outside the gene matches: 6. The CDR3 is made up of 17 amino acids. CDR1 and CDR2 (germline): MGHDK, SYGVNS. The study, taken as a whole, reports: DRB1 showed the most TCR associations and HLA-C the fewest in a later analysis, as rates varied by HLA locus. Later analysis demonstrated an association between a missense DCLRE1C variant and TCR beta V- and J-gene trimming. Per published reports, the classifier diagnosed cytomegalovirus status with high specificity and sensitivity.

The V and J genes are TRBV25-1 and TRBJ2-6, with 9 bases aligning to TRBD1. The specimen sequenced was PBMCs. The sequence was obtained from a man aged 30-40 years in good health and CMV-seronegative. The CDR3 sequence is CASRGQGLNSGANVLTF. The CDR3 nucleotides read TGTGCCAGCAGGGGACAGGGCCTAAACTCTGGGGCCAACGTCCTGACTTTC.